This TCR beta chain came from a study of shared clonotypes between healthy human individuals. This clone was observed a handful of times. The antigen is unknown. Study-wide results and limits: Naive subsets usually exceeded memory subsets in estimated richness. Sharing across four donors was highest in naive CD4 (roughly 5%) and lowest in memory CD8 (roughly 0.4%).

Only CD45RO-negative cells positively selected for CCR7 counted as naive CD8 cells, so terminally differentiated effector memory CD45RA+ cells were excluded. This CDR3 has 16 residues. Germline V gives CDR1 SNHLY, CDR2 FYNNEI. With 4 bases removed from V and 5 bases from J, the gap between germline ends came to 18 bases. Measured with immunoSEQ multiplex PCR; TCRdb has only the in-frame clones, and not every one. This sample has about 590,000 clones; roughly 95% occur once, and the top ten carry over 0.09%. The sequence derives from a young woman in good health. The sample was naive CD8+ T cells sorted from blood. This chain joins TRBV2 and TRBJ1-5; D is unclear. The CDR3 sequence is CASSGFAGVVDQPQHF. For the CDR3, the DNA is TGTGCCAGCAGTGGATTTGCGGGTGTGGTGGATCAGCCCCAGCATTTT.